These T cell receptor beta chains were read from a single sample in a study of blood T cells in healthy people across ages. TCRdb re-derived calls from the 5' RACE reads in MiXCR, one entry per CDR3 protein. Seen here are approximately 800,000 distinct CDR3 sequences, around 62% observed once, and the top ten hold about a quarter. The sequencing sample was made of blood. These TCRs come from a man aged 30 to 39 in good health. The CDR3 runs from the conserved cysteine through the conserved F or W. D genes are given only for firm matches. Some rows mark clone size as missing; the rest say once, few, many or name a class of expanded clone.

CDR3	DNA	size	D	V	J
CASSLAGTGYTGELFF	TGCGCCAGCAGCTTGGCCGGGACAGGGTACACCGGGGAGCTGTTTTTT	NA	TRBD1	TRBV5-1	TRBJ2-2
CSAASRGTYNEQFF	TGCAGTGCTGCCTCCAGGGGGACCTACAATGAGCAGTTCTTC	NA	TRBD1	TRBV20-1	TRBJ2-1
CASSSPQGAAHEQYF	TGTGCCAGCAGTTCCCCACAGGGGGCAGCCCACGAGCAGTACTTC	NA	TRBD1	TRBV7-2	TRBJ2-7
CSAPPSGATYEQYF	TGCAGTGCTCCTCCTAGCGGGGCCACCTACGAGCAGTACTTC	NA	TRBD2	TRBV20-1	TRBJ2-7
CATSHQGRTSGANVLTF	TGCGCCACCTCTCACCAGGGACGGACCTCTGGGGCCAACGTCCTGACTTTC	few	NA	TRBV5-1	TRBJ2-6
CSVDPTGPKGNYGYTF	TGCAGCGTTGATCCGACAGGCCCGAAGGGGAACTATGGCTACACCTTC	NA	NA	TRBV29-1	TRBJ1-2
CASSAGLAEQFF	TGTGCCAGCAGCGCGGGACTAGCGGAGCAGTTCTTC	many	TRBD2	TRBV9	TRBJ2-1
CSARVALGLSANEQFF	TGCAGTGCTAGAGTGGCTCTGGGACTTAGTGCGAATGAGCAGTTCTTC	once	NA	TRBV20-1	TRBJ2-1
CSATPGVFSYEQYF	TGCAGTGCAACCCCAGGGGTCTTCTCCTACGAGCAGTACTTC	few	NA	TRBV20-1	TRBJ2-7
CATSDPGRGLETQYF	TGTGCCACCAGTGATCCGGGACGAGGATTGGAGACCCAGTACTTC	NA	NA	TRBV24-1	TRBJ2-5
CASSSVLKGRPSTDTQYF	TGTGCCAGCAGTTCGGTTTTAAAAGGGAGACCTAGCACAGATACGCAGTATTTT	few	NA	TRBV6-2/TRBV6-3	TRBJ2-3
CASSVAGGPGELFF	TGTGCCAGCAGCGTAGCGGGGGGGCCTGGGGAGCTGTTTTTT	once	TRBD2	TRBV9	TRBJ2-2
CASRPAGGIYEQYF	TGTGCCAGCAGGCCAGCGGGGGGGATCTACGAGCAGTACTTC	few	TRBD2	TRBV27	TRBJ2-7
CACPMTSPTDTQYF	TGTGCCTGCCCCATGACTAGCCCCACAGATACGCAGTATTTT	NA	TRBD2	TRBV30	TRBJ2-3
CANSRTVTDTQYF	TGTGCCAACTCGAGGACCGTCACAGATACGCAGTATTTT	NA	NA	TRBV7-8	TRBJ2-3
CASNFEGETQYF	TGTGCCAGCAACTTTGAGGGAGAGACCCAGTACTTC	many	NA	TRBV12-3/TRBV12-4	TRBJ2-5
CASSQDWDSSYNEQFF	TGTGCCAGCAGCCAAGATTGGGACAGCTCCTACAATGAGCAGTTCTTC	NA	TRBD1	TRBV3-1	TRBJ2-1
CASSFRSLSYEQYF	TGTGCCAGCAGTTTTCGTAGCCTCTCCTACGAGCAGTACTTC	NA	NA	TRBV28	TRBJ2-7
CSACRGTGGETQYF	TGCAGCGCCTGTCGCGGGACCGGAGGGGAGACCCAGTACTTC	NA	NA	TRBV29-1	TRBJ2-5
CSAYTSGGFYEQYF	TGCAGTGCCTACACTAGCGGGGGTTTCTACGAGCAGTACTTC	few	TRBD2	TRBV20-1	TRBJ2-7
CASSQAGGGTYNEQYF	TGCGCCAGCAGCCAAGCAGGGGGGGGGACCTACAATGAGCAGTACTTC	NA	NA	TRBV4-3	TRBJ2-5
CASSLSGGYYNEQFF	TGCGCCAGCAGCTTGAGTGGGGGGTACTACAATGAGCAGTTCTTC	NA	NA	TRBV5-1	TRBJ2-1